Following are 17 T cell receptor beta chains from one sample sequenced in a study of early T cells in non-severe SARS-CoV-2 infection (dated by TCRdb to about 2021). Library method: 5' RACE. The reads were generated on a NextSeq 500. TCRdb reworked the public reads: Q25 trimming with fastp, MiXCR clone assembly, productive beta chains retained. Rows merge per CDR3 protein into single entries with the most common DNA and genes. For this sample there are some 58,000 distinct CDR3 sequences; under 15% appear just once. 4% to 4.5% of the sample is held by the ten biggest clonotypes. Sequenced material: whole blood. The source is an adult who was a healthcare worker with PCR-confirmed SARS-CoV-2 infection or an uninfected control (not recorded which).

The table lists this clonotype with a few counts. J is TRBJ1-1 and V is TRBV30, with 7 bases identical to TRBD1. CDR3 length: 11 residues. Germline CDR1 reads GTSNPN; CDR2 reads SVGIG (reference sequence). V shed 1 base and J 11 bases; nucleotides not matched to a gene: 4. This CDR3 is CAWSAQGEAFF. Here the CDR3 DNA reads TGTGCCTGGAGTGCGCAGGGGGAGGCTTTCTTT.

The chain joins TRBV12-5 to TRBJ2-7; 7 nucleotides line up with TRBD1. This CDR3 is 15 amino acids long. Unmatched junction bases numbered 4, after V lost 1 base and J lost 1 base. Germline CDR1 reads LGHNT; CDR2 reads FRNRAP. The CDR3 nucleotides read TGTGCTAGTGGTTTGGGCCAGACAGGGTCCTACGAGCAGTACTTC. This codes for CASGLGQTGSYEQYF.

This chain joins TRBV30 and TRBJ1-2; D is perhaps TRBD1 (5 bases). Looked up from germline, CDR1 is GTSNPN and CDR2 is SVGIG (reference sequence). The CDR3 contains 13 residues. The V and J ends lost 0 bases and 8 bases respectively, with 13 bases between them. The CDR3 DNA sequence: TGTGCCTGGAGTGTAGGTGACAGCAGAGGCTACACCTTC. Translated, it gives CAWSVGDSRGYTF. Full variable domain (rest looked up from reference TRBV30 and TRBJ1-2): SQTIHQWPATLVQPVGSPLSLECTVEGTSNPNLYWYRQAAGRGLQLLFYSVGIGQISSEVPQNLSASRPQDRQFILSSKKLLLSDSGFYLCAWSVGDSRGYTFGSGTRLTVV.

The gene calls are TRBV29-1 and TRBJ2-4; no reliable D call. Germline assignment: CDR1 SQVTM and CDR2 ANQGSEA. This CDR3 is built from 10 residues. The V end lost 5 bases, the J end lost 6 bases, and 5 bases lay between the germline ends. CDR3 amino acids: CSVLLNIQYF. DNA of the CDR3: TGCAGCGTTCTTCTAAACATTCAGTACTTC.

Only a few counts were recorded for this clonotype. The V and J genes are TRBV6-5 and TRBJ2-1, with 7 bases matching TRBD1. The CDR3 extends over 15 amino acids. CDR1 MNHEY and CDR2 SVGAGI come from the germline V gene. V was clipped by 1 base and J by 5 bases; unmatched bases: 5. The CDR3 bases are TGTGCCAGCAGTTACTTTGGACAGGCGGACAATGAGCAGTTCTTC. Protein product: CASSYFGQADNEQFF.

This clonotype has a handful of counts. The chain uses TRBV11-2 and TRBJ1-1; D gene uncertain. Trimming took off 5 bases at V and 2 bases at J, with 12 bases between the two ends. Germline V lookup: CDR1 SGHAT, CDR2 FQNNGV. This CDR3 comprises 14 residues. CDR3 sequence reads: CASSLTTRNTEAFF. In DNA form, the CDR3 reads TGTGCCAGCAGCCTTACGACTCGTAACACTGAAGCTTTCTTT.

This clonotype has more than one count but fewer than ten. The rearrangement links TRBV12-3 or TRBV12-4 to TRBJ1-1, with 9 nucleotides matching TRBD1. J was trimmed by 2 bases and V by 4 bases; bases with no gene match: 5. The CDR3 has 15 amino acids. In DNA, the CDR3 is TGTGCCAGCAGTTCCCACAGGGGGCCCAACACTGAAGCTTTCTTT. Protein sequence: CASSSHRGPNTEAFF.

This clonotype is medium-sized (0.01 to 0.1%) within its sample. The chain couples TRBV29-1 to TRBJ2-7, with TRBD1 identical over 10 bases. This CDR3 comprises 17 residues. Germline assignment: CDR1 SQVTM and CDR2 ANQGSEA. Trimming cost V 5 bases and J 3 bases; bases outside gene matches: 16. The CDR3 coding sequence is TGCAGCGTTAGTGGGGAGACAGGGGGCGCGATCATCTACGAGCAGTACTTC. Translation: CSVSGETGGAIIYEQYF.

The chain has TRBV6-2 or TRBV6-3 and TRBJ1-2; unclear D gene. The germline gives CDR1 MNHEY, CDR2 SVGEGT. The CDR3 covers 10 residues. Trimming stripped 11 bases from V and 6 bases from J, with 10 bases between. CDR3 in amino acids: CAGNSNGYTF. The CDR3 nucleotides read TGTGCCGGTAACAGTAATGGCTACACCTTC.

This clonotype was seen repeatedly, ten times or more. The chain has TRBV5-1 and TRBJ1-1; D is possibly TRBD1 (6 bases). V gave up 4 bases and J gave up 3 bases, with 7 bases separating them. CDR1 and CDR2 (germline): SGHRS, YFSETQ. The CDR3 is 12 residues long. The CDR3 nucleotides read TGCGCCAGCAGCAGGACAGACACTGAAGCTTTCTTT. Its translation: CASSRTDTEAFF.

This sequence joins TRBV4-1 and TRBJ2-7, with a weak D call TRBD1 (6 bases). CDR1 and CDR2 (germline): MGHRA, YSYEKL. This CDR3 has 14 residues. V lost 3 bases to trimming and J lost 3 bases, with 12 bases between them. This CDR3 is CASSQGHGIYEQYF. CDR3 in DNA: TGCGCCAGCAGCCAGGGACACGGGATCTACGAGCAGTACTTC.

This clonotype was detected many times. The rearrangement uses TRBV11-2 and TRBJ2-4; 13 nucleotides line up with TRBD2. V lost 0 bases, J lost 13 bases, and 3 bases stayed unmatched. The germline V gene encodes CDR1 SGHAT and CDR2 FQNNGV. This CDR3 is built from 14 residues. The CDR3 here is CASSLEGTSGTQYF. CDR3 in DNA: TGTGCCAGCAGCTTAGAGGGGACTAGCGGGACGCAGTACTTC.

The CDR3 spells CASSQTGWNYGYTF. In DNA form, the CDR3 reads TGTGCCAGCAGCCAAACAGGGTGGAACTATGGCTACACCTTC. The genes are TRBV3-1 and TRBJ1-2; possibly TRBD1 for D (6 bases). Trimming left V 2 bases short and J 2 bases short, with 9 bases between. Germline lookup yields CDR1 LGHDT and CDR2 YNNKEL (reference sequence). The CDR3 has 14 residues.

CDR3 in amino acids: CASSGTGENYGYTF. CDR3 bases: TGTGCCAGTAGCGGGACAGGAGAAAACTATGGCTACACCTTC. The chain links TRBV19 to TRBJ1-2; TRBD1 matches 8 bases. The CDR3 runs to 14 residues. V shed 6 bases and J 2 bases; nucleotides not matched to a gene: 5. Germline lookup yields CDR1 LNHDA and CDR2 SQIVND (reference sequence).

The V gene is TRBV2, the J gene TRBJ2-3, with D perhaps matching TRBD1 or TRBD2 (5 bases each). The V gene's germline CDR1 is SNHLY and CDR2 FYNNEI. This CDR3 contains 16 residues. Between the trimmed V and J ends, which lost 7 bases and 4 bases, there was a span of 21 bases. The CDR3 region is CASTVGDQWASDTQYF. In DNA, the CDR3 is TGTGCCAGCACGGTAGGGGACCAGTGGGCCTCAGATACGCAGTATTTT.

This clonotype was picked up many times. The rearrangement uses TRBV10-3 and TRBJ1-5; TRBD1 might be the D (5 bases). The V end lost 0 bases, the J end lost 0 bases, and 12 bases lay between the germline ends. CDR3 length: 17 residues. Germline V gene lookup returns CDR1 ENHRY and CDR2 SYGVKD. The CDR3 loop reads CAISESAGEISNQPQHF. The CDR3 bases are TGTGCCATCAGTGAGTCCGCGGGGGAGATTAGCAATCAGCCCCAGCATTTT.

This chain joins TRBV4-2 and TRBJ2-3; 11 bases line up with TRBD1. With 4 bases clipped from V and 2 bases from J, the junction kept 11 bases outside the gene matches. The CDR3 length is 18 residues. Germline CDR1 LGHNA, CDR2 YNFKEQ. CDR3: CASSPPGQGVVDTDTQYF. As DNA, the CDR3 is TGTGCCAGCAGCCCACCGGGACAGGGGGTAGTTGACACAGATACGCAGTATTTT.